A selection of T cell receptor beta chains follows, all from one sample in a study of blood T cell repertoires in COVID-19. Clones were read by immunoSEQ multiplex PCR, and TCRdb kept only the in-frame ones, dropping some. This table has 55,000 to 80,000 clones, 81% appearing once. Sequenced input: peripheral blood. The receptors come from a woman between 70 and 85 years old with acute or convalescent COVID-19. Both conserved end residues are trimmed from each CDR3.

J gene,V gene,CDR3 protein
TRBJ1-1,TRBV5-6,ASSLKETEAF
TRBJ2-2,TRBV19,ASRTGNTGELF
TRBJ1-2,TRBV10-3,AIRKDNAGYT
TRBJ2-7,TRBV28,ASSRTQLSYEQY
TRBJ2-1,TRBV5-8,ASSSGLAGVQGEQF
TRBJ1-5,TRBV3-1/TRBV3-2,ASSLQGQSNQPQH
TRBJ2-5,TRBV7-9,ASSRQEKETQY
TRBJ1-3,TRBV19,ASSLRGEGNTIY
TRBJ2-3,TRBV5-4,ASSTRLADTDTQY
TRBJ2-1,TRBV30,AWSRGQGLYEQF
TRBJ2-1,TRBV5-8,ASSLDGWAGGSYNEQF
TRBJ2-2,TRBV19,ASTPPGRDTGELF
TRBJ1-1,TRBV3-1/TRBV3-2,ASSFTGTGDTEAF
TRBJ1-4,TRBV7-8,ASSLNRGHEKLF
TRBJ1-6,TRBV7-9,ASSPHPLSAGTLH
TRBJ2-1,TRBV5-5,ASSLTPVGGGVYNEQF
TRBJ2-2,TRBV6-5,ATRGGFYTGELF
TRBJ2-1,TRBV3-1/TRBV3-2,ASSGQPQIDDEQF